This TCR beta chain was sequenced for a study of T cell responses to AZD1222 COVID-19 vaccine. Study-wide points: In all cases, repertoires were sampled only after the peak T cell response. Spike-specific TCR breadth and depth were elevated following two AZD1222 doses.

Second-dose intervals of approximately 4 or approximately 12 weeks were pooled. CDR1 and CDR2 (germline): MDHEN, SYDVKM. The CDR3 contains 17 residues. Deletions cut 6 bases from V and 3 bases from J, with 24 bases between. A note on this clone: Its matching antigen is unknown.

Assay: immunoSEQ multiplex PCR; the TCRdb copy retains only in-frame clones and omits some. The table lists about 150,000 clones, 90% to 95% of them singletons. This rearrangement joins TRBV28 to TRBJ2-7, with TRBD2 as a possible D gene (6 bases). The sequence derives from an adult who received the AZD1222 COVID-19 vaccine. Sequencing was performed on peripheral blood, taken 28 days after the second AZD1222 dose. The CDR3 reads CASSSRWTGRRHYEQYF. CDR3 sequence (DNA): TGTGCCAGCAGCTCACGGTGGACGGGGAGGCGACACTACGAGCAGTACTTC.